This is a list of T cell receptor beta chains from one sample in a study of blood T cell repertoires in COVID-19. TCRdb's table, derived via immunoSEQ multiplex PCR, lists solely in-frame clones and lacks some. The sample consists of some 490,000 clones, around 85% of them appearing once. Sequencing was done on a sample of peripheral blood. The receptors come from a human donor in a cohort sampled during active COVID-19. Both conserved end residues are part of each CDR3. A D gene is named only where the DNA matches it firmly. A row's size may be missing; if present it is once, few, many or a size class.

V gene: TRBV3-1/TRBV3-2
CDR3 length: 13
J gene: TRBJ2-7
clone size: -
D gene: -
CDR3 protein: CASSQDLNYEQYF
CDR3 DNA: TGTGCCAGCAGCCAAGATTTAAACTACGAGCAGTACTTC

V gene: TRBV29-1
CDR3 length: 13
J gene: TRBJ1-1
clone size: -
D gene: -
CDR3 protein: CSVRADWNTEAFF
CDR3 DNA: TGCAGCGTTCGAGCAGACTGGAACACTGAAGCTTTCTTT

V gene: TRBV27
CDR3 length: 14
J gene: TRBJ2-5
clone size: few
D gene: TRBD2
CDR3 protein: CASSLSLAEETQYF
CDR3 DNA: TGTGCCAGCAGTTTATCGCTAGCGGAAGAGACCCAGTACTTC

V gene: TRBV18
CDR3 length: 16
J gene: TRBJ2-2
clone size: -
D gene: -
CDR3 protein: CASSPSRGSQAGELFF
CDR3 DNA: TGTGCCAGCTCACCATCCCGAGGGAGTCAGGCCGGGGAGCTGTTTTTT

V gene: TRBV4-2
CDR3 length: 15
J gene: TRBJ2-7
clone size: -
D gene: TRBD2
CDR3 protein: CASSQELAGVYEQYF
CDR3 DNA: TGTGCCAGCAGCCAAGAACTAGCGGGAGTCTACGAGCAGTACTTC

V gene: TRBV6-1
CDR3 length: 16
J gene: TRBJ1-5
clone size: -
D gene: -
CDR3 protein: CASSEAAFVGNQPQHF
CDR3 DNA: TGTGCCAGCAGTGAAGCGGCTTTTGTGGGCAATCAGCCCCAGCATTTT

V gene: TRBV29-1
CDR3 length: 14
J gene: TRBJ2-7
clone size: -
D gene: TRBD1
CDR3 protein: CSVSRQGAFYEQYF
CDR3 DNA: TGCAGCGTCTCTAGACAGGGGGCTTTCTACGAGCAGTACTTC

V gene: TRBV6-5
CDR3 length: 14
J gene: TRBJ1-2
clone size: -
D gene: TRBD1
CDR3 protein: CASNTGATNYGYTF
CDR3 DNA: TGTGCCAGCAATACAGGGGCGACTAACTATGGCTACACCTTC

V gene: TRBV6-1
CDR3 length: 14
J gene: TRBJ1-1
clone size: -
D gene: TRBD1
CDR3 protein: CASSEQGQGGMAFF
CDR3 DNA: TGTGCCAGCAGTGAACAGGGGCAGGGGGGTATGGCTTTCTTT

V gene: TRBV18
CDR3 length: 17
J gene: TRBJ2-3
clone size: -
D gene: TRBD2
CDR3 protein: CASSPVYSGRAGDTQYF
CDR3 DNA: TGTGCCAGCTCACCCGTCTATAGCGGGAGGGCCGGAGATACGCAGTATTTT

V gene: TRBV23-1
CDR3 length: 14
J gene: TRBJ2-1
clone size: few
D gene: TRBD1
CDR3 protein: CASSQSRQGNEQFF
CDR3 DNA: TGCGCCAGCAGTCAATCCCGACAGGGCAATGAGCAGTTCTTC

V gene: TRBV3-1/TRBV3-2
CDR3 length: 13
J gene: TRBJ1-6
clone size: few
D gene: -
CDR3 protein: CASSPQPNSPLHF
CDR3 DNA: TGTGCCAGCAGCCCACAACCGAATTCACCCCTCCACTTT

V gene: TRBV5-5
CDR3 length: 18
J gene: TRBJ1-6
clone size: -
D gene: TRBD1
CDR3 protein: CASSPGQGGAPGNSPLHF
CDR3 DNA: TGTGCCAGCAGCCCGGGACAGGGTGGGGCTCCCGGTAATTCACCCCTCCACTTT

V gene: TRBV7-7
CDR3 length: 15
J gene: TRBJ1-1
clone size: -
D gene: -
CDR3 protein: CASSFLSADSSEAFF
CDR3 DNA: TGTGCTAGCAGCTTCCTCTCCGCCGATAGCTCTGAAGCTTTCTTT

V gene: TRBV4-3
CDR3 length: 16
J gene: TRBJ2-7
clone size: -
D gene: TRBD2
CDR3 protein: CASSQDWVAGFPEQYF
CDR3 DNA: TGCGCCAGCAGCCAAGATTGGGTAGCGGGATTCCCCGAGCAGTACTTC

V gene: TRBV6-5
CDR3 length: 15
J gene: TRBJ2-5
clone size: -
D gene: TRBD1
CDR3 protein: CASRPGQSNQETQYF
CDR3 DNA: TGTGCCAGCCGACCGGGACAGTCCAACCAAGAGACCCAGTACTTC

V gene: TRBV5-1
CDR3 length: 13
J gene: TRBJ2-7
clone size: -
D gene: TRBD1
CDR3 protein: CASSWDSSYEQYF
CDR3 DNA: TGCGCCAGCAGTTGGGACAGCTCCTACGAGCAGTACTTC

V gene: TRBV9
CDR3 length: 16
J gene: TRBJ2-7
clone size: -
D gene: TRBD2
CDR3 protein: CASSVAPSGGTYEQYF
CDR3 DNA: TGTGCCAGCAGCGTAGCTCCTAGCGGGGGAACCTACGAGCAGTACTTC

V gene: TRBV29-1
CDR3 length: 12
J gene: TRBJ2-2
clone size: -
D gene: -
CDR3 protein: CSVDRNTGELFF
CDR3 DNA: TGCAGCGTTGATAGGAACACCGGGGAGCTGTTTTTT

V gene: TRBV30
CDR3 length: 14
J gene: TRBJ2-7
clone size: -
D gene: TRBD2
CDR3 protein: CAWSVQLAVYEQYF
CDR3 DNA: TGTGCCTGGAGTGTACAACTAGCGGTTTACGAGCAGTACTTC

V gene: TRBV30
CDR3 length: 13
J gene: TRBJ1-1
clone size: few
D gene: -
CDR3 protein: CACKEEEDTEAFF
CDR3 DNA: TGTGCCTGCAAGGAGGAGGAGGACACTGAAGCTTTCTTT

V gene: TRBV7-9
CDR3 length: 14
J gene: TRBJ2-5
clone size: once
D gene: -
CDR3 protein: CASSKRQMGETQYF
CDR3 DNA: TGTGCCAGCAGCAAACGACAGATGGGAGAGACCCAGTACTTC

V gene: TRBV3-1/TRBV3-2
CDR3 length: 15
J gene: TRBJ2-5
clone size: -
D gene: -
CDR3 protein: CASSHYSGGKGTQYF
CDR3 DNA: TGTGCCAGCAGCCACTACTCAGGGGGGAAGGGGACCCAGTACTTC

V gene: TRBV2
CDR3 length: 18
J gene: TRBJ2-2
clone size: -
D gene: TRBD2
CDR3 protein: CASRQFPRLAGVTGELFF
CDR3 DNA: TGTGCCAGCAGACAGTTCCCTCGTCTAGCGGGAGTAACCGGGGAGCTGTTTTTT

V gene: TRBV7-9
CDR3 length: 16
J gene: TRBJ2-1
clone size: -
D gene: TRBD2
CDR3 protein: CASSLDLAGSYNEQFF
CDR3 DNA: TGTGCCAGCAGCTTAGACCTAGCGGGAAGCTACAATGAGCAGTTCTTC

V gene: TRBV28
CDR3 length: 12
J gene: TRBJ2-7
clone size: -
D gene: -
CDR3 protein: CASSMAVYEQYF
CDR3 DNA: TGTGCCAGCAGTATGGCGGTGTACGAGCAGTACTTC

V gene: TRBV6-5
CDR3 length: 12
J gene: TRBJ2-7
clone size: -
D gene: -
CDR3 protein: CASSSDTAEQYF
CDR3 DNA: TGTGCCAGCAGTTCGGACACGGCCGAGCAGTACTTC

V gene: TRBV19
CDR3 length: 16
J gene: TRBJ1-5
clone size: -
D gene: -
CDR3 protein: CASSIVGGQGNQPQHF
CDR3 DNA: TGTGCCAGTAGTATCGTTGGGGGCCAAGGCAATCAGCCCCAGCATTTT

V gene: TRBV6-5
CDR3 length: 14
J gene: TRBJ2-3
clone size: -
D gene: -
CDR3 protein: CASSYSTLADTQYF
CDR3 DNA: TGTGCCAGCAGTTATTCTACACTAGCAGATACGCAGTATTTT

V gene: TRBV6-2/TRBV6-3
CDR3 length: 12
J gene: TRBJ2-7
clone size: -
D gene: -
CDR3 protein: CASSQYLYEQYF
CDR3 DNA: TGTGCCAGCAGTCAGTACCTCTACGAGCAGTACTTC

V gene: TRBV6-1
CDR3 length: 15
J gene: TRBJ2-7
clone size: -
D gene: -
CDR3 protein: CASSGALGGNYEQYF
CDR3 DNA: TGTGCCAGCAGTGGAGCACTAGGGGGAAATTACGAGCAGTACTTC

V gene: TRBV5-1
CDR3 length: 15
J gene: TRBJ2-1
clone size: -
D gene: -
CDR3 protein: CASRTELSSYNEQFF
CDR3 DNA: TGCGCCAGCAGGACTGAGCTGAGCTCCTACAATGAGCAGTTCTTC

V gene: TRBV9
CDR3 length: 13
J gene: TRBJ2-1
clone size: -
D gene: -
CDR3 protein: CASSVAGSNEQFF
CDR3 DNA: TGTGCCAGCAGCGTAGCGGGGTCAAATGAGCAGTTCTTC

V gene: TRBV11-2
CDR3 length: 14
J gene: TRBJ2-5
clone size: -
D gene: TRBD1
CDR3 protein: CASSGTGFRETQYF
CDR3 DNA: TGTGCCAGCAGCGGGACAGGGTTTCGAGAGACCCAGTACTTC

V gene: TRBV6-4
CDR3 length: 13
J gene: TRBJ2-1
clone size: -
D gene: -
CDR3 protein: CASSDGLYNEQFF
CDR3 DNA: TGTGCCAGCAGTGACGGACTGTACAATGAGCAGTTCTTC

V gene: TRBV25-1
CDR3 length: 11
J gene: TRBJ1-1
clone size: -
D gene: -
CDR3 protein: CASTHVGTLFF
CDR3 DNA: TGTGCCAGCACCCATGTCGGGACACTTTTCTTT

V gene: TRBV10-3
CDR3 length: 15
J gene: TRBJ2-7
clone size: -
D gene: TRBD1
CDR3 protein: CATTTGGQGTGGLHF
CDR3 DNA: TGTGCCACCACCACAGGGGGACAGGGTACCGGGGGGCTACACTTC

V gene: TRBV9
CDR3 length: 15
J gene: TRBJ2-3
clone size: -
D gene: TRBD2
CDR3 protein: CASSRGGLSTDTQYF
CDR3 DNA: TGTGCCAGCAGCCGGGGAGGGTTAAGCACAGATACGCAGTATTTT

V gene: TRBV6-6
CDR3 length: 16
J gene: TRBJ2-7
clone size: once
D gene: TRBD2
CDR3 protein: CASRLTTGTTTYEQYF
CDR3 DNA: TGTGCCAGCAGGCTAACGACCGGGACTACAACCTACGAGCAGTACTTC

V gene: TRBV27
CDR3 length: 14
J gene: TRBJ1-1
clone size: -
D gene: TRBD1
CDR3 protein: CASSSRGLHTEAFF
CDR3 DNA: TGTGCCAGCAGTTCCAGGGGGCTTCACACTGAAGCTTTCTTT

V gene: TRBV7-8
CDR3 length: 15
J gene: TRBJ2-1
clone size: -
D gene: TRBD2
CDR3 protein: CASSEVTSGINEQFF
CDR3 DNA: TGTGCCAGCAGCGAGGTAACTAGCGGGATCAATGAGCAGTTCTTC

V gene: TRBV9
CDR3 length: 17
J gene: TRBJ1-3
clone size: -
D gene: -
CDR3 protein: CASSAGEGRGSGNTIYF
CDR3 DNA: TGTGCCAGCAGCGCCGGTGAGGGTAGGGGGTCTGGAAACACCATATATTTT

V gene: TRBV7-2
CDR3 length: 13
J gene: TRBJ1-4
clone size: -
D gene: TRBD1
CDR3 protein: CASSFDRGEKLFF
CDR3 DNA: TGTGCCAGCAGCTTCGACAGGGGGGAAAAACTGTTTTTT

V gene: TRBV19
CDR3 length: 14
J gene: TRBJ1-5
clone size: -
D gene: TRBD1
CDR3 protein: CASSIGTGNQPQHF
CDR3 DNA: TGTGCCAGTAGTATCGGGACAGGCAATCAGCCCCAGCATTTT

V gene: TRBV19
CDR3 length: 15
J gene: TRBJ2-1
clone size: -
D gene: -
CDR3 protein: CASTIRDTNNNEQFF
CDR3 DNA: TGTGCCAGTACTATCCGGGACACCAATAACAATGAGCAGTTCTTC

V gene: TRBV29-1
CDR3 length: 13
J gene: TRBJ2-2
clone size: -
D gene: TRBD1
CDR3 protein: CSGERQGHGELFF
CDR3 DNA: TGCAGCGGCGAAAGACAGGGGCACGGGGAGCTGTTTTTT

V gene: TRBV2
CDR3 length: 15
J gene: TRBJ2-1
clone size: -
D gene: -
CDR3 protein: CASSVQGQSGDEQFF
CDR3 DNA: TGTGCCAGCAGTGTGCAGGGACAGTCGGGGGATGAGCAGTTCTTC

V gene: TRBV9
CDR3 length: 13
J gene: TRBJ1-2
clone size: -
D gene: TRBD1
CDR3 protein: CASSVKGADGYTF
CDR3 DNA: TGTGCCAGCAGCGTAAAGGGGGCTGATGGCTACACCTTC

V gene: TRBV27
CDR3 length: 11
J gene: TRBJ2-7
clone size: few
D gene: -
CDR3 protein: CASMFNYEQYF
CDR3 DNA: TGTGCCAGCATGTTCAACTACGAGCAGTACTTC

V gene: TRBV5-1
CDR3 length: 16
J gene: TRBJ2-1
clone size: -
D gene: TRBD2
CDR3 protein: CASSYGSGRAGNEQFF
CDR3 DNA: TGCGCCAGCAGCTACGGGAGCGGGAGGGCCGGCAATGAGCAGTTCTTC

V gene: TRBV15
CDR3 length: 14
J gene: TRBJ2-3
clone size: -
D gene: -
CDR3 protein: CATSRNSGTDTQYF
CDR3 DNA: TGTGCCACCAGCAGAAACTCAGGGACAGATACGCAGTATTTT

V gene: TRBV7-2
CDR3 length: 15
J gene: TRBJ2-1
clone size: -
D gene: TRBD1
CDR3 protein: CASSLETGTYNEQFF
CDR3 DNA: TGTGCCAGCAGCTTAGAGACAGGGACCTACAATGAGCAGTTCTTC